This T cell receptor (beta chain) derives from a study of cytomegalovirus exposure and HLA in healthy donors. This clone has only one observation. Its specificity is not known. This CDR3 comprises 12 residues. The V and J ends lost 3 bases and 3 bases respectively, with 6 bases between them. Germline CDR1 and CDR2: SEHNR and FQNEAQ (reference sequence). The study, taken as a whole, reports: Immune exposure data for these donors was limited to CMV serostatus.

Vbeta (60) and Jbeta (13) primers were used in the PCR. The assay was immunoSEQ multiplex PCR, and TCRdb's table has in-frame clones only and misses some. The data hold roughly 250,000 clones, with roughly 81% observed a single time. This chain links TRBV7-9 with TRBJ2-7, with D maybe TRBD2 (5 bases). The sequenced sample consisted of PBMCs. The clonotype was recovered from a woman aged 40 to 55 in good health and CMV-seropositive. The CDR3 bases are TGTGCCAGCAGCTTTGAGGGCTACGAGCAGTACTTC. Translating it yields CASSFEGYEQYF.